This is a list of T cell receptor beta chains from one sample in a study of blood T cell repertoires in COVID-19. The protocol was immunoSEQ multiplex PCR, while the TCRdb copy is restricted to in-frame clones and leaves out a portion. The repertoire holds fewer than 350,000 clones, with 88% as singletons. Sequencing input: PBMCs or T cells enriched from blood (not recorded which). The receptors shown here come from a woman under 40 who had recovered from COVID-19. Both conserved end residues are part of each CDR3. D genes are given only for firm matches. Size is stated for part of the rows, as once, few or many counts, or as a class when the clone is expanded.

J gene	clone size	V gene	D gene	CDR3 DNA	CDR3 protein
TRBJ2-3	.	TRBV7-9	.	TGTGCCAGCACTCCCCGAGGCACAGATACGCAGTATTTT	CASTPRGTDTQYF
TRBJ1-1	few	TRBV29-1	TRBD1	TGCAGCACCTCCAGGGGGCAGGAGACTGAAGCTTTCTTT	CSTSRGQETEAFF
TRBJ1-5	few	TRBV30	.	TGTGCCTGGGGCAGGGGTGATCAGCCCCAGCATTTT	CAWGRGDQPQHF
TRBJ1-1	.	TRBV18	TRBD1	TGTGCCAGCTCACCCCCGGGACAGGGGGCGAGGGGAAACACTGAAGCTTTCTTT	CASSPPGQGARGNTEAFF
TRBJ1-1	once	TRBV18	TRBD1	TGTGCCAGCTCACCACTTTCTGGACAGGGAATCTCGGGCATGAACACTGAAGCTTTCTTT	CASSPLSGQGISGMNTEAFF
TRBJ2-3	.	TRBV7-3	.	TGTGCCAGCAGCCTAGCAGGGGGGCGGGATACGCAGTATTTT	CASSLAGGRDTQYF
TRBJ1-2	.	TRBV2	.	TGTGCCAGCCACAATCAGGGCCCATATGGCTACACCTTC	CASHNQGPYGYTF
TRBJ2-2	.	TRBV9	.	TGTGCCAGCAGCGTAGCCGCGACCGGGGAGCTGTTTTTT	CASSVAATGELFF
TRBJ1-1	many	TRBV29-1	.	TGCAGCGTTGAAGGACAGCTGAACACTGAAGCTTTCTTT	CSVEGQLNTEAFF
TRBJ1-5	.	TRBV9	.	TGTGCCAGCAGTAGGGGGGGAGGCACTCAGCCCCAGCATTTT	CASSRGGGTQPQHF